The text below deals with one T cell receptor (beta chain). The data are from a study of regulatory T cells in long-lasting Graves disease. Time point: persistent/refractory GD, antithyroid drugs over 5 years with positive TRAb. PBMC-extracted RNA yielded the TCR library. American Thyroid Association guidelines defined Graves' disease diagnosis. With 3 bases clipped from V and 4 bases from J, the junction kept 9 bases outside the gene matches. CDR1 is DFQATT and CDR2 is SNEGSKA in the germline V gene (reference sequence). The CDR3 has 15 residues. For TCR beta, libraries came from iRepertoire HTBI primers and Arm-PCR of CDR3 regions. TCRdb called the multiplex PCR reads again in MiXCR, with one record for every CDR3 protein. In the table there are under 450,000 distinct CDR3 sequences, roughly a quarter of which are singletons.

The chain uses TRBV20-1 and TRBJ2-7, with 10 positions matching TRBD2. The TCR sequence derives from a female donor with Graves disease. The specimen comprised peripheral blood mononuclear cells (PBMCs), sampled when the disease was refractory, from a patient treated with antithyroid drugs. For the CDR3, the DNA is TGCAGTGCTAGTCTTATAGCGGGAGGCGGATACGAGCAGTACTTC. It is translated as CSASLIAGGGYEQYF.